These 9 T cell receptor beta chains came from one sample sequenced in a study of T cell responses to AZD1222 COVID-19 vaccine. Sequencing used immunoSEQ multiplex PCR; TCRdb keeps in-frame clones, though not all of them. The sample has 100,000 to 150,000 clones; 85% to 90% are singletons. The sequencing here drew on peripheral blood, taken on day 0 of MenACWY control vaccination. These receptors were collected from an adult in good health.

The rearrangement joins TRBV11-2 to TRBJ1-1; D gene ambiguous. The CDR3 totals 11 residues. The V end was cut by 4 bases, the J end by 10 bases, with 10 bases between. The V gene's germline CDR1 is SGHAT and CDR2 FQNNGV. The CDR3 DNA follows: TGTGCCAGCAGCTCTCTCCGGGCAGCTTTCTTT. Translation: CASSSLRAAFF.

The J gene is TRBJ2-2, the V gene TRBV7-2, with TRBD2 matching 15 bases. In germline, CDR1 is SGHTA, CDR2 FQGNSA. Unmatched junction bases numbered 10, after V lost 4 bases and J lost 7 bases. This CDR3 comprises 18 residues. Here the CDR3 DNA reads TGTGCCAGCAGCTCTAGAATGGGACTAGCGGGGGGTATCGGGGAGCTGTTTTTT. This translates into CASSSRMGLAGGIGELFF.

This clone was observed a few times. The chain joins TRBV20-1 to TRBJ1-2, with D possibly TRBD1 on 5 matching bases. The CDR3 extends over 11 amino acids. Germline CDR1 and CDR2: DFQATT and SNEGSKA (reference sequence). Trimming stripped 5 bases from V and 3 bases from J, with 7 bases between. CDR3 sequence (DNA): TGCAGTGCTTTACAGGACTATGGCTACACCTTC. This translates into CSALQDYGYTF.

The V call is TRBV7-9, the J call TRBJ1-4, with D uncertain. Trimming took 8 bases from V and 1 from J, leaving 5 bases between them. Germline V gene lookup returns CDR1 SEHNR and CDR2 FQNEAQ (reference sequence). The CDR3 totals 12 residues. The CDR3 coding sequence is TGTGCCAGCGGAAAAACTAATGAAAAACTGTTTTTT. It encodes CASGKTNEKLFF.

The genes are TRBV25-1 and TRBJ2-7; 10 nucleotides line up with TRBD2. Germline CDR1 is MGHDK and CDR2 is SYGVNS. This CDR3 contains 13 residues. V lost 6 bases, J lost 4 bases, and 3 bases stayed unmatched. The CDR3 loop is CASRDSGRYEQYF. CDR3 DNA sequence: TGTGCCAGCAGGGATAGCGGGAGGTACGAGCAGTACTTC.

The chain links TRBV5-6 to TRBJ1-4; no definite D call. The CDR3 extends over 15 amino acids. Germline CDR1 reads SGHDT; CDR2 reads YYEEEE. With 4 bases removed from V and 2 bases from J, the gap between germline ends came to 12 bases. In DNA, the CDR3 is TGTGCCAGCAGCCCATTAGTCACGACTAATGAAAAACTGTTTTTT. The encoded protein is CASSPLVTTNEKLFF.

The CDR3, as DNA: TGTGCCAGTAGTCTACTAGCGGGCACACCTCTTACAGATACGCAGTATTTT. As protein: CASSLLAGTPLTDTQYF. V and J are TRBV19 and TRBJ2-3; 9 bases match TRBD2. The V gene end was trimmed by 5 bases and the J gene end by 3 bases; junction bases not matched to a gene: 12. Germline-derived CDR1 and CDR2 are LNHDA and SQIVND (reference sequence). CDR3 length: 17 residues.

The CDR3 coding sequence is TGTGCCACCAGCAGTGAAACCGGGACAGGGGGGGAAAAACTGTTTTTT. Translating gives CATSSETGTGGEKLFF. V and J are TRBV15 and TRBJ1-4, with TRBD1 matching over 11 bases. The V gene's germline CDR1 is LNHNV and CDR2 YYDKDF (reference sequence). CDR3 length equals 16 residues. V trimming: 3 bases; J trimming: 8 bases; junction bases outside the gene matches: 8.

This chain's CDR3 is CASSSHSGANVLTF. In DNA form, the CDR3 reads TGTGCCAGCAGCTCCCACTCTGGGGCCAACGTCCTGACTTTC. The chain is built from TRBV9 and TRBJ2-6; D uncertain. Between the trimmed V and J ends, which lost 4 bases and 0 bases, there was a span of 5 bases. Germline-derived CDR1 and CDR2 are SGDLS and YYNGEE. This CDR3 is built from 14 residues.